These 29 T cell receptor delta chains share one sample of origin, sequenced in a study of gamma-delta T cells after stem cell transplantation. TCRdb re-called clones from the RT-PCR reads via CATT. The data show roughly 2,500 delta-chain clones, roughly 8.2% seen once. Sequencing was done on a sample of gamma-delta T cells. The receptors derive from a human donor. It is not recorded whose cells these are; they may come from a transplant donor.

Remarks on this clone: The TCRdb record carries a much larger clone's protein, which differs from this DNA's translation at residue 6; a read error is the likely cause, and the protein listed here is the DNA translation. CDR3 nucleotide sequence: TGTGCCTGTGACACCGGGGGGGGCCAGGGGGATACGGTGTCCGATAAACTCATCTTT. Protein sequence: CACDTGGGQGDTVSDKLIF. The V gene is TRDV2, the J gene TRDJ1; TRDD3 matches at 10 bases. CDR1 GEAIGNYY and CDR2 EKD come from the germline V gene. This CDR3 has 19 amino acids. V lost 0 bases and J lost 3; bases outside the gene matches: 15.

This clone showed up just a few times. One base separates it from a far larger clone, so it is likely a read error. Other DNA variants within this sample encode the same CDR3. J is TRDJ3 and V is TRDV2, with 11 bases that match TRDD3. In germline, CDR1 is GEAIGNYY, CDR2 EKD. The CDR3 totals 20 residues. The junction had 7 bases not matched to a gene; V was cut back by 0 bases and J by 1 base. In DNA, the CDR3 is TGTGCCTGTGACACCGCTGGGGGATACTCATCGTCCTGGGACACCCGACAGATGTTTTTC. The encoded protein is CACDTAGGYSSSWDTRQMFF.

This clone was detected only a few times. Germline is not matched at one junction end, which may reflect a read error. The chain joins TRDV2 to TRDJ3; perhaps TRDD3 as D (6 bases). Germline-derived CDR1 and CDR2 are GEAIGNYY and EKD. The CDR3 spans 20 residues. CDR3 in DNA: TGTGCCTGTGACACCGGAGAGCGCTGGGATAGCTCCTGTGACACCCGACCGATGTTTTTC. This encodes CACDTGERWDSSCDTRPMFF.

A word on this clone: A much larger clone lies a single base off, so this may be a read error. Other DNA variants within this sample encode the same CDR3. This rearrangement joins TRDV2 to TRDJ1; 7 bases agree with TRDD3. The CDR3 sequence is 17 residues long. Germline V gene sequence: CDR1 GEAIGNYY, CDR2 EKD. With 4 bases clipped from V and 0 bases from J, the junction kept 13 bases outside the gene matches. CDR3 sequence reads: CACESLVGEQYTDKLIF. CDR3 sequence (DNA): TGTGCCTGTGAATCTCTGGTGGGGGAACAGTACACCGATAAACTCATCTTT.

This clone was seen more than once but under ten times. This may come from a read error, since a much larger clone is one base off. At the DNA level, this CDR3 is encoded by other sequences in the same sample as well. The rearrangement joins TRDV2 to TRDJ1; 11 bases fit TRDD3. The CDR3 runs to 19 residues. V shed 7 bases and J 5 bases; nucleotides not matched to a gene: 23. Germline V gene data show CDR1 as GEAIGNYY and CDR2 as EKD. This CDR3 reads CACDALLGDNQPPADKLIF. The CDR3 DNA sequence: TGTGCCTGCGACGCTCTACTGGGGGATAATCAGCCACCAGCGGATAAACTCATCTTT.

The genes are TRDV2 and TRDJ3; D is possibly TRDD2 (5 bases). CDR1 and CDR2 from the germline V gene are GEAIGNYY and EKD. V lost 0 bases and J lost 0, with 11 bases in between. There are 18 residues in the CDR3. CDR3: CACDTASPSSWDTRQMFF. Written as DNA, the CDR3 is TGTGCCTGTGACACCGCGTCTCCTAGCTCCTGGGACACCCGACAGATGTTTTTC.

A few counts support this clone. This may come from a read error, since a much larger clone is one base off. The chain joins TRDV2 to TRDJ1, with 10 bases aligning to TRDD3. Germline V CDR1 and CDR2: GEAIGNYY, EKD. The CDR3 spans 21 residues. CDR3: CACDNLPLGDKERGYTDKPIF. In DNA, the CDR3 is TGTGCCTGTGACAACCTTCCTCTGGGGGATAAGGAGAGGGGTTACACCGATAAACCCATCTTT.

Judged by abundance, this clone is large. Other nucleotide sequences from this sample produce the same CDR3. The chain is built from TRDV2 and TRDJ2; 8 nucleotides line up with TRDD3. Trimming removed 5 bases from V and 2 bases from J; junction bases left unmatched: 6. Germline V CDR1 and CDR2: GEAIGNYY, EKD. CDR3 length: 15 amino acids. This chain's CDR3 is CACVKGIRLTAQLFF. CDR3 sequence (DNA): TGTGCCTGTGTGAAAGGGATACGCTTGACAGCACAACTCTTCTTT.

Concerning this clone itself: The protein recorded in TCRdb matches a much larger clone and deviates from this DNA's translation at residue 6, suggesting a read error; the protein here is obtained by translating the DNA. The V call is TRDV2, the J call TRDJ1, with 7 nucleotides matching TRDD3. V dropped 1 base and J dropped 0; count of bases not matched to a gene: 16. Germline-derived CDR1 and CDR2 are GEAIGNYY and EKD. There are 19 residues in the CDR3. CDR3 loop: CACDTTGGSTGEDTDKLIF. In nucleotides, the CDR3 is TGTGCCTGTGACACGACAGGAGGCAGTACTGGGGAGGACACCGATAAACTCATCTTT.

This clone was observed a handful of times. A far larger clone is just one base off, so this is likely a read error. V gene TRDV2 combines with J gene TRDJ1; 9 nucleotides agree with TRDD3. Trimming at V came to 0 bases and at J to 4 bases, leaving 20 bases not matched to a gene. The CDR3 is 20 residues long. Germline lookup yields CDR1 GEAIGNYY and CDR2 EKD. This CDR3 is CACDTVIRRGIQGHGDKLIF. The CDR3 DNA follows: TGTGCCTGTGACACCGTTATACGCCGGGGGATACAGGGACATGGCGATAAACTCATCTTT.

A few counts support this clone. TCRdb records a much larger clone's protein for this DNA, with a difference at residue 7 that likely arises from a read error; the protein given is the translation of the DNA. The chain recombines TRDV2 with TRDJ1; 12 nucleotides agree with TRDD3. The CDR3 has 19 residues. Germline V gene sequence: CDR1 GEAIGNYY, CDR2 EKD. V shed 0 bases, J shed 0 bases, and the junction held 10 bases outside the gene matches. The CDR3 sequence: CACDTVGLGDTRDTDKLIF. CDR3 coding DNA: TGTGCCTGTGACACCGTAGGCCTGGGGGATACGCGGGACACCGATAAACTCATCTTT.

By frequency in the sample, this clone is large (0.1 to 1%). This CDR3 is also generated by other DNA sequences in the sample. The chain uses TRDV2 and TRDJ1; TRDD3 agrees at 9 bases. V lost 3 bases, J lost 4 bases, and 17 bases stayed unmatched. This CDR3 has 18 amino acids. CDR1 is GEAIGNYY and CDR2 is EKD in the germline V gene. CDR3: CACDPVLGEIGNGDKLIF. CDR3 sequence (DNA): TGTGCCTGTGACCCGGTACTGGGGGAGATCGGGAACGGCGATAAACTCATCTTT.

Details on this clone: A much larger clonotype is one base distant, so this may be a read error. Written as DNA, the CDR3 is TGTGCCTGTGACACCGTTGGGGAAATCACCGATAAACTCATCTTT. Its protein product is CACDTVGEITDKLIF. The rearrangement joins TRDV2 to TRDJ1; D may correspond to TRDD1 or TRDD3 (5 bases each). Trimming stripped 0 bases from V and 1 base from J, with 11 bases between. Germline V gene data show CDR1 as GEAIGNYY and CDR2 as EKD. This CDR3 has 15 amino acids.

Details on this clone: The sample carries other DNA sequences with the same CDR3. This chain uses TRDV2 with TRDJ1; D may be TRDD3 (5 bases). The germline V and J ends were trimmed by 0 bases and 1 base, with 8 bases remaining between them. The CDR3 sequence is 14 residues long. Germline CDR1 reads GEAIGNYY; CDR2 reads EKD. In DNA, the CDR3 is TGTGCCTGTGACACCGCTGGGACCACCGATAAACTCATCTTT. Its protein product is CACDTAGTTDKLIF.

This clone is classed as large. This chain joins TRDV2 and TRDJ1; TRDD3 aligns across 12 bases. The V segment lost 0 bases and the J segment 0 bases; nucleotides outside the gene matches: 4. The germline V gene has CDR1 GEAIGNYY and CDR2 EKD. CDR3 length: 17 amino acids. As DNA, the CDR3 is TGTGCCTGTGACACCCTACTGGGGGATACCTACACCGATAAACTCATCTTT. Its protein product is CACDTLLGDTYTDKLIF.

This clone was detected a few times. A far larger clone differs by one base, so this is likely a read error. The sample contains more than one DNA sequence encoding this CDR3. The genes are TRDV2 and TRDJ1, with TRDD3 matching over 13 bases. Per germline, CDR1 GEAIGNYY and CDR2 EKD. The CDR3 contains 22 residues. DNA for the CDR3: TGTGCCTGCGACAAGATGAAACTGGGGGATACGGAAGTCTCCCTGTACACCGATAAACTCATCTTT. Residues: CACDKMKLGDTEVSLYTDKLIF.

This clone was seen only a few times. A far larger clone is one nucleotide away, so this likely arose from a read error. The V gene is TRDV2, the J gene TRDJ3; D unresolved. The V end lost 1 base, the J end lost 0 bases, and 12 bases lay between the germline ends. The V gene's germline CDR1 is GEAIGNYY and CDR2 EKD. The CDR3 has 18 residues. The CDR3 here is CACDTVRASSWDTRQMFF. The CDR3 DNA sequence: TGTGCCTGTGACACGGTCAGGGCGAGCTCCTGGGACACCCGACAGATGTTTTTC.

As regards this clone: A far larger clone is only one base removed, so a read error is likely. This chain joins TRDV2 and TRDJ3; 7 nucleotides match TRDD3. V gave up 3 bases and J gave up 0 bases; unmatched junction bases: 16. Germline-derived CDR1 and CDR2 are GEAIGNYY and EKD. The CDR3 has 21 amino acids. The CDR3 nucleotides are TGTGCCTGTGACTCCTTAGCTGGGGGCCCCACGAGCTCCTGGGACACCCGACAGATGTTTTTC. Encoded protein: CACDSLAGGPTSSWDTRQMFF.

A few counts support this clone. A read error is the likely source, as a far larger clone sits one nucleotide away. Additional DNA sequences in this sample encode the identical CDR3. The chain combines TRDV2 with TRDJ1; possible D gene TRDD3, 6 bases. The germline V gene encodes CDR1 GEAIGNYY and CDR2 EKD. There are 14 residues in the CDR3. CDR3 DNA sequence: TGTGCCTGTGACACGGTGGGGGCCACCGACAAACTCATCTTT. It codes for CACDTVGATDKLIF.

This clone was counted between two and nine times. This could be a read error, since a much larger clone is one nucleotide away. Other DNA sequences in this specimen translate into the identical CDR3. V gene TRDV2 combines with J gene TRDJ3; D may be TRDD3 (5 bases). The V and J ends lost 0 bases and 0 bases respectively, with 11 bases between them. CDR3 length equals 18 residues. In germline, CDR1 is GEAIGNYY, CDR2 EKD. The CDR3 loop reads CACDTGGSSSWDTRQMFF. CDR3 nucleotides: TGTGCCTGTGACACCGGGGGGTCGAGCTCCTGGGACACCCGACAGATGTTTTTC.

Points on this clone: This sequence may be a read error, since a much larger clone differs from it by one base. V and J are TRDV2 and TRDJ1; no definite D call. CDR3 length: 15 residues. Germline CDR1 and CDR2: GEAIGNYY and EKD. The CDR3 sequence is CACDTLGTPTDNLIF. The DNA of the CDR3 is TGTGCCTGTGACACCTTGGGAACCCCCACCGATAACCTCATCTTT.

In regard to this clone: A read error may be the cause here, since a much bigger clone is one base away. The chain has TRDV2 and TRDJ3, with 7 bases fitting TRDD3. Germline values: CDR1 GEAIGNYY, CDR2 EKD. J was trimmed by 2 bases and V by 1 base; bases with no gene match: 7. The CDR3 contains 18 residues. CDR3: CACDTLGATTWDTRQMFF. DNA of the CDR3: TGTGCCTGTGACACTCTGGGGGCTACTACCTGGGACACCCGACAGATGTTTTTC.

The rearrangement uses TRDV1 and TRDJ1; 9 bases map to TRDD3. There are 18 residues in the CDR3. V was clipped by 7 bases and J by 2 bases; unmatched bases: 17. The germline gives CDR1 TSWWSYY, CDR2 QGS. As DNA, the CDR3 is TGTGCTCTTGAGTCCTTGCCCGGGGGATACCCTGGGACCGATAAACTCATCTTT. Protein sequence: CALESLPGGYPGTDKLIF.

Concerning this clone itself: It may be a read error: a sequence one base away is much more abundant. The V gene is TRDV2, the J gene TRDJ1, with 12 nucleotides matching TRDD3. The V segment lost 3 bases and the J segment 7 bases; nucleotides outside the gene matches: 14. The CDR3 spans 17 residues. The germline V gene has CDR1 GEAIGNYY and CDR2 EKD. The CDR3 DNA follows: TGTGCCTGTGACCCAGTCCGTACTGGGGGATACCCCGTTAAACTCATCTTT. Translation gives CACDPVRTGGYPVKLIF.

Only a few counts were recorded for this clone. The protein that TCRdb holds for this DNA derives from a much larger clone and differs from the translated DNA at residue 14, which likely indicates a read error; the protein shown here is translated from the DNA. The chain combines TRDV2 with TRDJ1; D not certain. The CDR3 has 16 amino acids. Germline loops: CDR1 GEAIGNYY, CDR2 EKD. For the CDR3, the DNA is TGTGCCTGTGACACCCTCGCATCTCTAACGACCGATAAACCCATCTTT. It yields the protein CACDTLASLTTDKPIF.

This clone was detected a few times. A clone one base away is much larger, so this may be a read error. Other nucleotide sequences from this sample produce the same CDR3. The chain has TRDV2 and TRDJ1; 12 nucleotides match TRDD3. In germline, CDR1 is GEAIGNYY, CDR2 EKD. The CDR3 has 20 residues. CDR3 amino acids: CACDQLLGDTRAPGTDKLIF. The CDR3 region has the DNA TGTGCCTGTGACCAACTACTGGGGGATACCCGTGCCCCGGGCACCGATAAACTCATCTTC.

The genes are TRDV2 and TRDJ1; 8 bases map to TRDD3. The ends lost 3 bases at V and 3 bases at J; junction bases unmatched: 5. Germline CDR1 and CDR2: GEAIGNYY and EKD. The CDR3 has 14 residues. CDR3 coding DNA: TGTGCCTGTGACGGGGTGGGGGATCCCGATAAACTCATCTTT. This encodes CACDGVGDPDKLIF.

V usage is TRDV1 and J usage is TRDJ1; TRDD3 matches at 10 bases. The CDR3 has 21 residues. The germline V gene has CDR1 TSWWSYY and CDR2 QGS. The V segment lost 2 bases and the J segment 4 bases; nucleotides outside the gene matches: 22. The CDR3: CALGELTPTGGLPSTNDKLIF. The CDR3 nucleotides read TGTGCTCTTGGGGAATTAACCCCTACTGGGGGATTGCCTTCTACAAACGATAAACTCATCTTT.

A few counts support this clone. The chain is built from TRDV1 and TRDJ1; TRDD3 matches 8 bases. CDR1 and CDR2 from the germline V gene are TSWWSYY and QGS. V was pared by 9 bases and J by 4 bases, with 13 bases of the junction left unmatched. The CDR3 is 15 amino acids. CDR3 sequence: CALLLWGIKSDKLIF. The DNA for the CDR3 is TGTGCTCTCCTACTTTGGGGGATTAAGAGCGATAAACTCATCTTT.